This TCR beta chain was obtained from a study of blood T cell repertoires in COVID-19. Background on the study: Samples of COVID-19 (acute and convalescent) were obtained from the United States, Italy and Spain. PBMCs, B-cell-depleted T cells, or T cells provided the cDNA or gDNA that made up the material.

From germline, CDR1 is MNHEY and CDR2 SVGAGI. Trimming removed 2 bases from V and 2 bases from J; junction bases left unmatched: 8. This CDR3 has 16 residues. The authors' processing: Scientists estimated how many nucleated cells there were by amplifying reference gene primers. Clones were read by immunoSEQ multiplex PCR, and TCRdb kept only the in-frame ones, dropping some. V and J calls and clone size are as listed in that table; D and trimming were resolved from the DNA. The table lists a few hundred thousand clones, more than 70% of them singletons, with roughly 6.7% in the top ten. This chain uses TRBV6-5 with TRBJ2-7; TRBD2 matches at 8 bases. This clonotype originated in a man younger than 30 who had recovered from COVID-19. The specimen was peripheral blood. DNA for the CDR3: TGTGCCAGCAGTTACACGAGAGTAGCGGGAACCTACGAGCAGTACTTC. This translates into CASSYTRVAGTYEQYF.